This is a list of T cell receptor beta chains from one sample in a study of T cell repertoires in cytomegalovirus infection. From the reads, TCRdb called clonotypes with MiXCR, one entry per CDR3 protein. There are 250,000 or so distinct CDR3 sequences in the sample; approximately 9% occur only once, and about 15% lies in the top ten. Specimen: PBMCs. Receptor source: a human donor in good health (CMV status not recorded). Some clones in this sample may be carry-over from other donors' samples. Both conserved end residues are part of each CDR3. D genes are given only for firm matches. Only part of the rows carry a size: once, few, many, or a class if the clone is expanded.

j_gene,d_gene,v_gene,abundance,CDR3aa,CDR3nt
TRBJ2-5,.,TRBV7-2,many,CASSSRPGQETQYF,TGTGCCAGCAGCTCCCGCCCAGGGCAAGAGACCCAGTACTTC
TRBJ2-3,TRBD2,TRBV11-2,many,CASSLAGARGADTQYF,TGTGCCAGCAGTCTAGCGGGAGCTAGAGGGGCAGATACGCAGTATTTT
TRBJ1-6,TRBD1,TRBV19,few,CASSLVAGGGASYNSPLHF,TGTGCCAGTAGTTTGGTGGCCGGAGGGGGCGCTTCCTATAATTCACCCCTCCACTTT
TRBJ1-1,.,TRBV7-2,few,CASSLAADMNTEAFF,TGTGCCAGCAGCTTAGCCGCAGACATGAACACTGAAGCTTTCTTT
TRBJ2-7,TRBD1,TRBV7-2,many,CASSSDRGRVEQYF,TGTGCCAGCAGCTCGGACAGGGGTAGGGTCGAGCAGTACTTC
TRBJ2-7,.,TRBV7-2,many,CASSSDSPYEQYF,TGTGCCAGCAGCTCTGACAGTCCCTACGAGCAGTACTTC
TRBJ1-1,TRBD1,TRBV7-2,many,CASSAHRGGEAFF,TGTGCCAGCAGCGCTCACAGGGGCGGTGAAGCTTTCTTT
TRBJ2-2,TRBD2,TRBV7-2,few,CASSLGPSGRSTGELFF,TGTGCCAGCAGCTTGGGGCCTAGCGGGAGGTCTACCGGGGAGCTGTTTTTT
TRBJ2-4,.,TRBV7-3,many,CASSSSGSGNIQYF,TGTGCCAGCAGCTCCTCAGGGTCGGGAAACATTCAGTACTTC
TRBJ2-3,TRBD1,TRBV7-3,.,CASSREGQARDTQYF,TGTGCCAGCAGCCGTGAGGGACAGGCCCGAGATACGCAGTATTTT
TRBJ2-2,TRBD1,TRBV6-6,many,CASSYTGGTNTGELFF,TGTGCCAGCAGTTATACAGGGGGGACGAACACCGGGGAGCTGTTTTTT
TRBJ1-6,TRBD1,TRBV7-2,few,CASRSQGVSPLHF,TGTGCCAGCAGGTCTCAGGGGGTCTCACCCCTCCACTTT
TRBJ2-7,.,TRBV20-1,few,CSARAFAGSGYEQYF,TGCAGTGCTAGAGCCTTCGCAGGTTCTGGCTACGAGCAGTACTTC
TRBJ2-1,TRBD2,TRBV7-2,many,CASSPPGIAGVHEQFF,TGTGCCAGCAGCCCCCCCGGGATAGCGGGAGTTCATGAGCAGTTCTTC
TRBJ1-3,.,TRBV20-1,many,CSASPGLSGNTIYF,TGCAGTGCTAGTCCGGGACTAAGTGGAAACACCATATATTTT
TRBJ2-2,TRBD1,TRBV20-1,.,CSARESRTGTSGELFF,TGCAGTGCTAGAGAGAGCCGGACAGGGACCTCCGGGGAGCTGTTTTTT
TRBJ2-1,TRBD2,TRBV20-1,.,CSAREGLAGRSYNEQFF,TGCAGTGCTAGAGAGGGACTAGCGGGGAGGTCCTACAATGAGCAGTTCTTC
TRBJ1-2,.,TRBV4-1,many,CASSHQQDSDYGYTF,TGCGCCAGCAGCCATCAACAGGATTCGGACTATGGCTACACCTTC
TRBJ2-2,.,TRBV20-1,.,CSARRVNTGELFF,TGCAGTGCCCGTAGGGTGAACACCGGGGAGCTGTTTTTT
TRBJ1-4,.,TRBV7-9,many,CASSPSDPGVQLFF,TGTGCCAGCAGCCCCAGTGATCCGGGGGTCCAACTGTTTTTT
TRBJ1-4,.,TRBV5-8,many,CASSRTTATNEKLFF,TGTGCCAGCAGCCGTACGACAGCAACTAATGAAAAACTGTTTTTT
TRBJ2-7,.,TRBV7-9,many,CASSFDHEQYF,TGTGCCAGCAGTTTCGACCACGAGCAGTACTTC
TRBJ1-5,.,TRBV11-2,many,CASSPYLNQPQHF,TGTGCCAGCAGCCCTTATTTGAATCAGCCCCAGCATTTT
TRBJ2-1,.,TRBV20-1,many,CSARGPVEQFF,TGCAGTGCTAGAGGACCGGTGGAGCAGTTCTTC
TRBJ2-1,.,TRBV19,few,CASSINRDKPYNEQFF,TGTGCCAGTAGTATAAACCGGGACAAACCATACAATGAGCAGTTCTTC
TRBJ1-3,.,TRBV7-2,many,CASSPDRFGNTIYF,TGTGCCAGCAGCCCAGACAGATTCGGAAACACCATATATTTT